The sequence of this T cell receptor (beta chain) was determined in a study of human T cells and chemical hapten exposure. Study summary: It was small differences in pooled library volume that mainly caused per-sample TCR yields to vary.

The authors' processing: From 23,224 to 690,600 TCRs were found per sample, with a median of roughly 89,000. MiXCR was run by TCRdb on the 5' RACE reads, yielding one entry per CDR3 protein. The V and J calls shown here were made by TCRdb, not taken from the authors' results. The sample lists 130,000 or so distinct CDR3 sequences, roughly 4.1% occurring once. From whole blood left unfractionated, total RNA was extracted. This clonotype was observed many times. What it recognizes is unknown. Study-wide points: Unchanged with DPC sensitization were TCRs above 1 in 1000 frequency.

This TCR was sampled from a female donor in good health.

CDR3 sequence reads: CASLDRDYEQYF. The CDR3 DNA reads TGTGCCAGCCTTGACAGGGACTACGAGCAGTACTTC. This chain uses TRBV2 with TRBJ2-7; 7 bases agree with TRBD1. The CDR3 is made up of 12 amino acids. The germline CDR1 and CDR2 sequences are SNHLY and FYNNEI. Unmatched junction bases numbered 4, after V lost 8 bases and J lost 3 bases.